These 17 T cell receptor beta chains came from one sample sequenced in a study of blood T cell repertoires in COVID-19. Assay used: immunoSEQ multiplex PCR; TCRdb lists only in-frame clones, some missing. The sample has about 200,000 clones; 85% are singletons. Sequences were obtained from peripheral blood. The receptors derive from a woman of 80 years or more with acute or convalescent COVID-19.

J is TRBJ1-3 and V is TRBV19; the D gene is possibly TRBD1 (6 bases). Trimming shortened V by 3 bases and J by 7 bases, and 10 bases separated the two germline ends. Germline loops: CDR1 LNHDA, CDR2 SQIVND (reference sequence). The CDR3 has 13 residues. The CDR3 DNA follows: TGTGCCAGTAGTATCGACAGGTTCAACACCATATATTTT. This translates into CASSIDRFNTIYF.

The chain is built from TRBV20-1 and TRBJ2-5; perhaps TRBD1 as D (6 bases). This CDR3 comprises 15 residues. V lost 3 bases and J lost 1, with 15 bases in between. CDR1 DFQATT and CDR2 SNEGSKA come from the germline V gene (reference sequence). CDR3 nucleotides: TGCAGTGCTAGTGGGGCAGGGGCTCTCCAAGAGACCCAGTACTTC. Translation gives CSASGAGALQETQYF.

V and J are TRBV4-1 and TRBJ1-4, with D maybe TRBD1 (6 bases). The length of the CDR3 is 14 residues. V lost 4 bases to trimming and J lost 6 bases, with 12 bases between them. Germline-derived CDR1 and CDR2 are MGHRA and YSYEKL. CDR3 amino acids: CASSRWGTYEKLFF. Here the CDR3 DNA reads TGCGCCAGCAGCCGCTGGGGGACATATGAAAAACTGTTTTTT.

This clone was seen a single time. Within the sample, other DNA sequences also encode this same CDR3. The gene calls are TRBV5-1 and TRBJ2-1; 10 nucleotides agree with TRBD2. The CDR3 length is 15 residues. Looked up from germline, CDR1 is SGHRS and CDR2 is YFSETQ. The trim removed 0 bases at V and 9 bases at J, leaving 6 bases unmatched. CDR3 region: CASSLGLAGAGEQFF. The CDR3 region has the DNA TGCGCCAGCAGCTTGGGTCTAGCGGGAGCGGGTGAGCAGTTCTTC.

A note on this clone: Distinct nucleotide sequences in the sample also encode this CDR3. The J gene is TRBJ1-1, the V gene TRBV5-1; D gene ambiguous. This CDR3 region has 14 residues. Germline values: CDR1 SGHRS, CDR2 YFSETQ. V was pared by 1 base and J by 1 base, with 8 bases between. The CDR3 region is CASSLLGENTEAFF. CDR3 sequence (DNA): TGCGCCAGCAGCTTGTTAGGAGAGAACACTGAAGCTTTCTTT.

The V gene is TRBV5-1, the J gene TRBJ1-3; a weak D match, TRBD1 (6 bases). This CDR3 is built from 15 residues. CDR1 SGHRS and CDR2 YFSETQ come from the germline V gene. The V gene lost 4 bases and the J gene lost 0 bases, with 11 bases spanning the gap. CDR3 nucleotides: TGCGCCAGCAGCCCACAGGGTATCTCTGGAAACACCATATATTTT. Protein product: CASSPQGISGNTIYF.

V and J are TRBV4-1 and TRBJ2-2, with 14 bases that match TRBD2. In germline, CDR1 is MGHRA, CDR2 YSYEKL. With 3 bases clipped from V and 4 bases from J, the junction kept 4 bases outside the gene matches. The CDR3 sequence is 17 residues long. Here the CDR3 reads CASSQFGTSGSTGELFF. The CDR3 nucleotides read TGCGCCAGCAGCCAGTTCGGGACTAGCGGGAGCACCGGGGAGCTGTTTTTT.

The genes are TRBV3-1 (or the pseudogene TRBV3-2) and TRBJ1-1; D might be TRBD1 (6 bases). Per the germline V gene, CDR1 is LGHDT and CDR2 is YNNKEL (reference sequence). Trimming left V 8 bases short and J 1 base short, with 14 bases between. This CDR3 contains 14 residues. The CDR3 protein is CASGVQGQNTEAFF. For the CDR3, the DNA is TGTGCCAGCGGCGTACAGGGACAGAACACTGAAGCTTTCTTT.

This chain links TRBV7-9 with TRBJ2-5; D possibly corresponds to TRBD1 (6 bases). V lost 2 bases and J lost 3, with 7 bases in between. This CDR3 comprises 13 residues. Germline assignment: CDR1 SEHNR and CDR2 FQNEAQ (reference sequence). CDR3 protein: CASSLTGKETQYF. As DNA, the CDR3 is TGTGCCAGCAGCTTAACAGGGAAAGAGACCCAGTACTTC.

This clone was observed once. The chain employs TRBV5-6 and TRBJ2-7; 11 positions agree with TRBD1. CDR1 is SGHDT and CDR2 is YYEEEE in the germline V gene. J was trimmed by 3 bases and V by 3 bases; bases with no gene match: 2. CDR3 length: 14 amino acids. The CDR3 sequence: CASSYGTGGYEQYF. CDR3 nucleotide sequence: TGTGCCAGCAGCTACGGGACAGGGGGCTACGAGCAGTACTTC.

The genes are TRBV7-2 and TRBJ1-1; TRBD1 aligns across 7 bases. Trimming cost V 6 bases and J 4 bases; bases outside gene matches: 14. Per germline, CDR1 SGHTA and CDR2 FQGNSA. The CDR3 totals 16 residues. CDR3 nucleotides: TGTGCCAGCAGTTGGGACAGTCAGGGAGTGTCCACTGAAGCTTTCTTT. It is translated as CASSWDSQGVSTEAFF.

This chain joins TRBV5-8 and TRBJ1-1; tentatively, D is TRBD1 (6 bases). The germline gives CDR1 SGHTS, CDR2 YDEGEE. This CDR3 is 12 amino acids long. Trimming removed 6 bases from V and 1 base from J, with 7 bases in between. DNA for the CDR3: TGTGCCAGCAAGGGACAGAACACTGAAGCTTTCTTT. It encodes CASKGQNTEAFF. Full variable domain (remainder filled in from reference TRBV5-8 and TRBJ1-1): EAGVTQSPTHLIKTRGQQATLRCSPISGHTSVYWYQQALGLGLQFLLWYDEGEERNRGNFPPRFSGRQFPNYSSELNVNALELEDSALYLCASKGQNTEAFFGQGTRLTVV.

The chain combines TRBV27 with TRBJ1-2; D gene unclear. Germline lookup yields CDR1 MNHEY and CDR2 SMNVEV (reference sequence). This CDR3 is built from 15 residues. V was clipped by 2 bases and J by 4 bases, with 14 bases between them. CDR3 sequence (DNA): TGTGCCAGCAGTTTAATGGGCAGCGGCCCCTATGGCTACACCTTC. As protein: CASSLMGSGPYGYTF.

This clone appeared a single time. The rearrangement links TRBV21-1 to TRBJ1-5; the table assigns TRBD1, which was not confirmed against the DNA. TRBV21-1 is noted as a pseudogene. The CDR3 covers 13 residues. This CDR3 reads CASSNRQGGLLHF. CDR3 coding DNA: TGTGCCAGCAGCAATAGACAGGGAGGACTCTTGCATTTT.

The chain employs TRBV7-2 and TRBJ2-7, with TRBD2 as a possible D gene (6 bases). Germline V gene data show CDR1 as SGHTA and CDR2 as FQGNSA. The CDR3 runs to 15 residues. V lost 1 base, J lost 3 bases, and 13 bases lay in between. CDR3 nucleotides: TGTGCCAGCAGCTTAGGGGGAGCGGGTGGCTACGAGCAGTACTTC. This sequence encodes CASSLGGAGGYEQYF.

This clone was observed a single time. The chain is built from TRBV19 and TRBJ1-1; tentative D call: TRBD1 (6 bases). Germline V lookup: CDR1 LNHDA, CDR2 SQIVND (reference sequence). Trimming removed 8 bases at V and 3 bases at J, with 13 bases between. The CDR3 is made up of 13 amino acids. DNA of the CDR3: TGTGCCAGTTCTGACCAGGGGTACACTGAAGCTTTCTTT. The encoded protein is CASSDQGYTEAFF.

CDR3 coding DNA: TGTGCCAGCAGCCACGACAGGGGGCAGGACACTGAAGCTTTCTTT. This translates into CASSHDRGQDTEAFF. This sequence joins TRBV12-1 and TRBJ1-1; TRBD1, as called in the table, went unchecked against the DNA. TRBV12-1 counts as a pseudogene. The CDR3 consists of 15 residues.